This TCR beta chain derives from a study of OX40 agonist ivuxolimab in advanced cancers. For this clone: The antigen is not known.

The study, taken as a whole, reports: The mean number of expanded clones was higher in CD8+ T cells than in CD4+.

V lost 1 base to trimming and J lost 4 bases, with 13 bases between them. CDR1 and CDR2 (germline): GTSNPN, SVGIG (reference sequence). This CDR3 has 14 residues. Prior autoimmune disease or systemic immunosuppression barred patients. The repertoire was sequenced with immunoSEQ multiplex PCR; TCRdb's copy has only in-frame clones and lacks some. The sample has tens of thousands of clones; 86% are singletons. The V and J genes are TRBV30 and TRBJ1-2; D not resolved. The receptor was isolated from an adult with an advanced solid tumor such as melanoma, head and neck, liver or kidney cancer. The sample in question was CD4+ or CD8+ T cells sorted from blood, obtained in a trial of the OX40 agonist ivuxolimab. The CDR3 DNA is TGTGCCTGGAGTGAGGTTGGAGGGAGCTATGGCTACACCTTC. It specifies CAWSEVGGSYGYTF. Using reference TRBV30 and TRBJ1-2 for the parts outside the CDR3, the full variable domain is SQTIHQWPATLVQPVGSPLSLECTVEGTSNPNLYWYRQAAGRGLQLLFYSVGIGQISSEVPQNLSASRPQDRQFILSSKKLLLSDSGFYLCAWSEVGGSYGYTFGSGTRLTVV.